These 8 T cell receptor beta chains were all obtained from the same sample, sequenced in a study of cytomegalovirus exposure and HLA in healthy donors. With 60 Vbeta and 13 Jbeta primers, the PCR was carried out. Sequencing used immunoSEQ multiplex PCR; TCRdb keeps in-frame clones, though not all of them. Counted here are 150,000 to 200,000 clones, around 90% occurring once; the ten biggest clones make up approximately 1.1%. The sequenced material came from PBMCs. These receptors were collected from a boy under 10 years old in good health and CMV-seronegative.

The CDR3 DNA follows: TGTGCCAGCAGTGAAGCGGGAGTGCGGGGGCGGGGCACAGATACGCAGTATTTT. Amino acids: CASSEAGVRGRGTDTQYF. The chain employs TRBV6-1 and TRBJ2-3, with D perhaps matching TRBD2 (7 bases). Germline V gives CDR1 MNHNS, CDR2 SASEGT. This CDR3 spans 18 amino acids. The V gene lost 0 bases and the J gene lost 1 base, with 17 bases spanning the gap.

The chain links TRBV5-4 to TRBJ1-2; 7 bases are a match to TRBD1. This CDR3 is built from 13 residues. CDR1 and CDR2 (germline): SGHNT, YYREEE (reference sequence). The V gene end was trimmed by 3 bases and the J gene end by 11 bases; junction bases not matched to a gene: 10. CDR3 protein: CASSSDRSPGYTF. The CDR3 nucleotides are TGTGCCAGCAGCTCGGACAGGAGCCCTGGGTACACCTTC.

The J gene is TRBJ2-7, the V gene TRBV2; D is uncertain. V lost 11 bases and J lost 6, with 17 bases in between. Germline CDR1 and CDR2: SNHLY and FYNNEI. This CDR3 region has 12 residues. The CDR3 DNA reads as TGTGCCGTGAGGTTGAAGTCTGGCGAGCAGTACTTC. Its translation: CAVRLKSGEQYF. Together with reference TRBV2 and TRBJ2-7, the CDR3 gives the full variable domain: EPEVTQTPSHQVTQMGQEVILRCVPISNHLYFYWYRQILGQKVEFLVSFYNNEISEKSEIFDDQFSVERPDGSNFTLKIRSTKLEDSAMYFCAVRLKSGEQYFGPGTRLTVT.

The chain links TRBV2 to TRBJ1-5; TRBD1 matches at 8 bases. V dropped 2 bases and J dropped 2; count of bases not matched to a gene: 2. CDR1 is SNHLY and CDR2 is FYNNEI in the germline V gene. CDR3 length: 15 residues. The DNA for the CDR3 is TGTGCCAGCAGTGAACAGGGGGCCGGCAATCAGCCCCAGCATTTT. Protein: CASSEQGAGNQPQHF.

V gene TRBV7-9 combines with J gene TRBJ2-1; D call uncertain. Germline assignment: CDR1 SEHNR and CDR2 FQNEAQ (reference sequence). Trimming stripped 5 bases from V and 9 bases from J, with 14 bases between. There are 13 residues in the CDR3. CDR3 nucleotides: TGTGCCAGCAGCCCCGGAGATCGGTCTGAGCAGTTCTTC. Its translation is CASSPGDRSEQFF.

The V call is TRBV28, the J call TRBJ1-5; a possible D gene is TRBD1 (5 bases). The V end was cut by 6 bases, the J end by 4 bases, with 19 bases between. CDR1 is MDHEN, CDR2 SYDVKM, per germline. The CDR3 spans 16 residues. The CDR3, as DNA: TGTGCCAGCAGCCCCCTAGGGGCCGTTAGGAATCAGCCCCAGCATTTT. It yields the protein CASSPLGAVRNQPQHF.

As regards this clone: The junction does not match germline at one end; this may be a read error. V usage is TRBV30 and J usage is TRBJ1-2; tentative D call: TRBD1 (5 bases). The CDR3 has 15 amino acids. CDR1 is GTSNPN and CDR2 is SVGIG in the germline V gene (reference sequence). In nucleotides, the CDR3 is TGTGCCCGGAGCGGCGGGGCGCGAGGTTCTTATGGCTACACCTTC. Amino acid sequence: CARSGGARGSYGYTF.

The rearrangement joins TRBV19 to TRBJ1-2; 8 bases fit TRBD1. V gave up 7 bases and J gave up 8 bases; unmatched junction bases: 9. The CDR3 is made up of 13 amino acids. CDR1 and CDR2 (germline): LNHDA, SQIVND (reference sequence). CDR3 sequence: CASTPQGARGYTF. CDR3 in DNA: TGTGCCAGTACGCCGCAGGGGGCTCGCGGCTACACCTTC.